The 30 T cell receptor beta chains given below trace back to one sample, sequenced in a study of post-analysis software for immune sequencing data. Study-level points and caveats: Patients used about five TRBV segments, including TRBV5-6, TRBV5-1 and TRBV20-1, more often than controls.

Sequencing libraries made from TCR beta cDNA carried unique molecular identifiers. TCRdb reprocessed the PCR reads with MiXCR, giving one entry per CDR3 protein. The sample shows fewer than 850,000 distinct CDR3 sequences, roughly 46% of them seen only once. These receptors' targets are unknown. The sequenced sample consisted of blood. These receptors came from a girl aged 5-17 years with multiple sclerosis.

This chain uses TRBV29-1 with TRBJ2-1; perhaps TRBD2 as D (6 bases). V lost 7 bases and J lost 9, with 22 bases in between. The CDR3 has 14 residues. Germline values: CDR1 SQVTM, CDR2 ANQGSEA. CDR3 sequence reads: CSAWTTQPSSEQFF. CDR3 nucleotides: TGCAGCGCCTGGACTACCCAGCCTTCCAGTGAGCAGTTCTTC.

The V call is TRBV18, the J call TRBJ2-1; TRBD2 is a possible D gene (6 bases). This CDR3 has 15 amino acids. Trimming stripped 6 bases from V and 5 bases from J, with 17 bases between. The V gene's germline CDR1 is KGHSH and CDR2 LQKENI. This CDR3 reads CASSPTASVNNEQFF. CDR3 DNA: TGTGCCAGCTCCCCGACGGCTAGCGTGAACAATGAGCAGTTCTTC. The complete variable domain, with remaining parts taken from reference TRBV18 and TRBJ2-1, reads NAGVMQNPRHLVRRRGQEARLRCSPMKGHSHVYWYRQLPEEGLKFMVYLQKENIIDESGMPKERFSAEFPKEGPSILRIQQVVRGDSAAYFCASSPTASVNNEQFFGPGTRLTVL.

This clonotype has just a few counts. The chain couples TRBV5-1 to TRBJ2-6; a possible D gene is TRBD1 (5 bases). Deletions cut 5 bases from V and 0 bases from J, with 15 bases between. This CDR3 has 17 amino acids. Germline V gives CDR1 SGHRS, CDR2 YFSETQ. In DNA form, the CDR3 reads TGCGCCAGCAGTTTAGCCGACAGTTACTCTGGGGCCAACGTCCTGACTTTC. Protein: CASSLADSYSGANVLTF.

The table lists this clonotype with a few counts. The chain links TRBV27 to TRBJ1-6, with 7 bases that match TRBD1. V was clipped by 6 bases and J by 11 bases; unmatched bases: 7. CDR1 MNHEY and CDR2 SMNVEV come from the germline V gene (reference sequence). The CDR3 is made up of 13 amino acids. The DNA of the CDR3 is TGTGCCAGCAGCTATGACACAGGGGCACCCCTCCACTTT. This gives the protein CASSYDTGAPLHF.

The genes are TRBV12-3 or TRBV12-4 and TRBJ1-1; possible D gene TRBD1, 6 bases. This CDR3 spans 16 amino acids. Trimming took off 3 bases at V and 4 bases at J, with 18 bases between the two ends. CDR3 amino acids: CASSFGQTPQGTEAFF. CDR3 in DNA: TGTGCCAGCAGTTTCGGACAGACTCCGCAAGGCACTGAAGCTTTCTTT.

This clonotype has a handful of counts. The J gene is TRBJ2-3, the V gene TRBV29-1; the D gene could be TRBD1 or TRBD2 (5 bases each). Trimming removed 7 bases from V and 2 bases from J, with 13 bases in between. CDR1 SQVTM and CDR2 ANQGSEA come from the germline V gene. The CDR3 has 13 residues. The CDR3: CSAAGTHTDTQYF. The CDR3 DNA is TGCAGCGCTGCCGGGACGCACACAGATACGCAGTATTTT.

Only one count was recorded for this clonotype. The rearrangement uses TRBV5-1 and TRBJ2-7, with 8 bases that match TRBD1. The CDR3 is 16 residues long. The junction had 11 bases not matched to a gene; V was cut back by 4 bases and J by 2 bases. From germline, CDR1 is SGHRS and CDR2 YFSETQ. The CDR3, as DNA: TGCGCCAGCAGCCCAATTGGACAGGGCCGACCCTACGAGCAGTACTTC. Its translation: CASSPIGQGRPYEQYF.

V and J are TRBV24-1 and TRBJ2-1; 12 positions match TRBD2. The V and J ends lost 4 bases and 0 bases, in that order; junction bases with no gene match: 3. The germline V gene has CDR1 KGHDR and CDR2 SFDVKD. This CDR3 spans 17 amino acids. CDR3 in DNA: TGTGCCACCAGTGAGTGGACTAGCGGGATCTCCTACAATGAGCAGTTCTTC. Its protein is CATSEWTSGISYNEQFF.

This clonotype was seen only once. V is TRBV5-1 and J is TRBJ1-6; 7 nucleotides agree with TRBD1. Trimming at V came to 4 bases and at J to 5 bases, leaving 6 bases not matched to a gene. Per the germline V gene, CDR1 is SGHRS and CDR2 is YFSETQ. CDR3 length: 15 amino acids. The CDR3 region has the DNA TGCGCCAGCAGCCCGGACAGGACCGATAATTCACCCCTCCACTTT. This sequence encodes CASSPDRTDNSPLHF.

This clonotype was counted a few times. The chain has TRBV30 and TRBJ2-7; D is unclear. The germline CDR1 and CDR2 sequences are GTSNPN and SVGIG (reference sequence). The CDR3 has 14 amino acids. V was shortened by 3 bases and J by 3 bases, with 15 bases between the two germline ends. The CDR3: CAWRYPAGNYEQYF. CDR3 DNA sequence: TGTGCCTGGAGGTATCCAGCTGGTAACTACGAGCAGTACTTC.

This clonotype was counted only a few times. The rearrangement links TRBV20-1 to TRBJ2-5; tentatively, D is TRBD1 (6 bases). V was trimmed by 1 base and J by 4 bases, leaving 16 bases between them. This CDR3 is built from 15 residues. Germline V gene lookup returns CDR1 DFQATT and CDR2 SNEGSKA (reference sequence). The CDR3 sequence is CSARVTGSGGETQYF. For the CDR3, the DNA is TGCAGTGCTAGAGTTACAGGGAGTGGAGGAGAGACCCAGTACTTC.

This clonotype showed up just a few times. The rearrangement links TRBV20-1 to TRBJ2-3; 14 bases agree with TRBD2. In germline, CDR1 is DFQATT, CDR2 SNEGSKA (reference sequence). This CDR3 is 15 amino acids long. The trim removed 6 bases at V and 4 bases at J, leaving 6 bases unmatched. The CDR3 coding sequence is TGCAGTGCCAGGGGACTAGCGGGAGTCTCAGATACGCAGTATTTT. This codes for CSARGLAGVSDTQYF.

This chain joins TRBV4-1 and TRBJ2-5; D uncertain. The germline V gene has CDR1 MGHRA and CDR2 YSYEKL. Trimming removed 9 bases from V and 2 bases from J, with 13 bases in between. This CDR3 has 13 amino acids. In nucleotides, the CDR3 is TGCGCCAGACCAACCCCCAATCAAGAGACCCAGTACTTC. Encoded protein: CARPTPNQETQYF.

The V call is TRBV20-1, the J call TRBJ2-1; weak D call: TRBD2 (6 bases). Germline CDR1 and CDR2: DFQATT and SNEGSKA (reference sequence). The CDR3 is 12 amino acids. V gave up 5 bases and J gave up 5 bases, with 10 bases separating them. CDR3: CSAYGGDNEQFF. The DNA of the CDR3 is TGCAGTGCTTACGGCGGGGACAATGAGCAGTTCTTC.

This sequence joins TRBV7-3 and TRBJ2-1, with 12 positions matching TRBD2. Germline V gene data show CDR1 as SGHTA and CDR2 as FQGTGA. V lost 3 bases and J lost 4; bases outside the gene matches: 10. This CDR3 is built from 18 residues. The CDR3 reads CASSLGLASGRAYNEQFF. CDR3 DNA sequence: TGTGCCAGCAGCTTGGGCTTGGCTAGCGGGAGGGCTTACAATGAGCAGTTCTTC. Full variable domain (missing parts from reference TRBV7-3 and TRBJ2-1): GAGVSQTPSNKVTEKGKYVELRCDPISGHTALYWYRQSLGQGPEFLIYFQGTGAADDSGLPNDRFFAVRPEGSVSTLKIQRTERGDSAVYLCASSLGLASGRAYNEQFFGPGTRLTVL.

This clonotype was found a few times. This chain links TRBV12-3 or TRBV12-4 with TRBJ2-7; 8 bases line up with TRBD2. The CDR3 is made up of 13 amino acids. V was pared by 6 bases and J by 3 bases, with 4 bases of the junction left unmatched. CDR3 bases: TGTGCCAGCAGCAGCGGGAGAAACTACGAGCAGTACTTC. This translates into CASSSGRNYEQYF.

The rearrangement links TRBV4-3 to TRBJ2-1; D might be TRBD1 (5 bases). This CDR3 region has 16 residues. Germline loops: CDR1 LGHNA, CDR2 YSLEER. Trimming cost V 0 bases and J 4 bases, with 13 bases left between them. This chain's CDR3 is CASSQEARQWYNEQFF. The CDR3 DNA reads TGCGCCAGCAGCCAAGAAGCTAGACAGTGGTACAATGAGCAGTTCTTC.

The gene calls are TRBV6-2 or TRBV6-3 and TRBJ2-7; 10 nucleotides match TRBD1. Germline V gives CDR1 MNHEY, CDR2 SVGEGT. CDR3 length: 14 residues. The trim removed 8 bases at V and 2 bases at J, leaving 6 bases unmatched. The CDR3 protein is CASRGTGAAYEQYF. The DNA of the CDR3 is TGTGCCAGCCGCGGGACAGGGGCCGCCTACGAGCAGTACTTC.

The chain links TRBV12-3 or TRBV12-4 to TRBJ2-5; 8 bases are a match to TRBD1. CDR3 length equals 15 residues. The V gene end was trimmed by 11 bases and the J gene end by 2 bases; junction bases not matched to a gene: 13. The CDR3 loop reads CACKFTGTGQETQYF. The CDR3 DNA follows: TGTGCCTGCAAATTCACCGGGACAGGACAAGAGACCCAGTACTTC.

This clonotype was recorded once. The chain uses TRBV20-1 and TRBJ1-2; the match to TRBD1 covers 7 bases. CDR1 is DFQATT and CDR2 is SNEGSKA in the germline V gene (reference sequence). The CDR3 is 15 residues long. V gave up 5 bases and J gave up 8 bases; unmatched junction bases: 17. The CDR3 DNA is TGCAGTGCTGCCCCCCCCTGGACAGGATCAGGCGGCTACACCTTC. Translation: CSAAPPWTGSGGYTF.

This chain joins TRBV6-5 and TRBJ2-5, with TRBD2 identical over 7 bases. The junction had 21 bases not matched to a gene; V was cut back by 6 bases and J by 11 bases. Germline CDR1 reads MNHEY; CDR2 reads SVGAGI. The CDR3 is 16 residues long. Here the CDR3 DNA reads TGTGCCAGCAGGCCAGAGTCGGGGAGGGCCTTCAGTGAGCAGTACTTC. Protein sequence: CASRPESGRAFSEQYF.

This clonotype was observed a handful of times. J is TRBJ1-2 and V is TRBV29-1, with D possibly TRBD1 on 6 matching bases. V was cut by 4 bases and J by 4 bases, with 16 bases left in between. The germline V gene has CDR1 SQVTM and CDR2 ANQGSEA. The CDR3 runs 14 residues. CDR3 DNA: TGCAGCGTTGGGGAGGGGGAAGGCGGCTATGGCTACACCTTC. Protein: CSVGEGEGGYGYTF.

Only a few counts were recorded for this clonotype. V gene TRBV29-1 combines with J gene TRBJ2-7, with 13 nucleotides matching TRBD2. This CDR3 comprises 14 residues. V lost 1 base and J lost 3; bases outside the gene matches: 0. CDR1 SQVTM and CDR2 ANQGSEA come from the germline V gene. In nucleotides, the CDR3 is TGCAGCGTTGAAGGGACTAGCGGGAGCTACGAGCAGTACTTC. Translating gives CSVEGTSGSYEQYF.

The chain recombines TRBV12-3 or TRBV12-4 with TRBJ2-3, with 10 bases fitting TRBD1. V dropped 5 bases and J dropped 7; count of bases not matched to a gene: 9. CDR3 size: 15 residues. Written as DNA, the CDR3 is TGTGCCAGCAGTCCCGTCCGGGACAGGGGACATACGCAGTATTTT. This encodes CASSPVRDRGHTQYF.

This clonotype has more than one count but fewer than ten. The chain links TRBV6-5 to TRBJ1-1; maybe TRBD1 (6 bases). Germline V gives CDR1 MNHEY, CDR2 SVGAGI. The CDR3 is 13 residues long. V shed 6 bases and J shed 5 bases, with 13 bases lying between them. CDR3 nucleotides: TGTGCCAGCAGCAGGGGCCCGAAGACTGAAGCTTTCTTT. Encoded protein: CASSRGPKTEAFF.

The rearrangement joins TRBV12-3 or TRBV12-4 to TRBJ2-3; D tentatively reads TRBD1 or TRBD2 (5 bases each). The CDR3 sequence is 17 residues long. Trimming removed 3 bases from V and 0 bases from J, with 16 bases in between. CDR3: CASSFDGDPVSTDTQYF. The CDR3 coding sequence is TGTGCCAGCAGTTTCGATGGGGACCCAGTAAGCACAGATACGCAGTATTTT.

This chain links TRBV6-5 with TRBJ1-6; 7 positions agree with TRBD1. Germline CDR1 reads MNHEY; CDR2 reads SVGAGI. Trimming cost V 8 bases and J 9 bases; bases outside gene matches: 4. The CDR3 is 12 amino acids. CDR3 nucleotides: TGTGCCAGCGGGAGACAGGGTTCACCCCTCCACTTT. It is translated as CASGRQGSPLHF.

This clonotype has just a few counts. V and J are TRBV6-5 and TRBJ1-1; tentatively, D is TRBD1 (5 bases). The germline V gene encodes CDR1 MNHEY and CDR2 SVGAGI. The CDR3 runs 17 residues. V was shortened by 2 bases and J by 6 bases, with 22 bases between the two germline ends. The CDR3 reads CASSYLPRASPGPEAFF. Here the CDR3 DNA reads TGTGCCAGCAGTTACCTCCCTCGGGCCTCACCAGGGCCTGAAGCTTTCTTT.

Note on this clonotype: The CDR3 does not close with the conserved phenylalanine or tryptophan, likely indicating a read error. Here the CDR3 reads CSARDREAINTEAFL. CDR3 in DNA: TGCAGTGCTAGAGATCGTGAGGCGATCAACACTGAAGCTTTCTTA. This chain links TRBV20-1 with TRBJ1-1; D unclear. Germline V gene sequence: CDR1 DFQATT, CDR2 SNEGSKA (reference sequence). This CDR3 region has 15 residues. V dropped 0 bases and J dropped 2 bases, with 13 bases sitting between them.

This clonotype was seen a few times. The rearrangement joins TRBV13 to TRBJ2-3; perhaps TRBD2 as D (5 bases). The CDR3 runs 14 residues. V was cut by 2 bases and J by 7 bases, with 13 bases left in between. CDR1 is PRHDT and CDR2 is FYEKMQ in the germline V gene (reference sequence). The CDR3 DNA sequence: TGTGCCAGCAGCTTATCGACCGGGGTCTATACGCAGTATTTT. Protein sequence: CASSLSTGVYTQYF.